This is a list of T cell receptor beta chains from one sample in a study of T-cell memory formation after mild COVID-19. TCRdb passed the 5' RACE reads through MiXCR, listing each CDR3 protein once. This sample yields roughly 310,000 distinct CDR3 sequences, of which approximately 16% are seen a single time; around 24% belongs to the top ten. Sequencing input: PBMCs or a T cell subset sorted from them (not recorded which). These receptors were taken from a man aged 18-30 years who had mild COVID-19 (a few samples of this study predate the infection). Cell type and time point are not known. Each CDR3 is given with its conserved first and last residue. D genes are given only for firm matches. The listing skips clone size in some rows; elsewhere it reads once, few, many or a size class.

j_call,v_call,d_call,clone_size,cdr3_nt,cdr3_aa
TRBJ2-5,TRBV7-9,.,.,TGTGCCAGCAGCACTAGCTCGCAGACCCAGTACTTC,CASSTSSQTQYF
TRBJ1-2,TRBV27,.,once,TGTGCCAGCAGTTCCCGACGAGGGGGCTACACCTTC,CASSSRRGGYTF
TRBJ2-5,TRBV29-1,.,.,TGCAGCGTTGAAGTGGGATTACACCAAGAGACCCAGTACTTC,CSVEVGLHQETQYF
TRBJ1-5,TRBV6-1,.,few,TGTGCCAGCAGTGACCCCGATCAGCCCCAGCATTTT,CASSDPDQPQHF
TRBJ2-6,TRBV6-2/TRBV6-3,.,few,TGTGCCAGCATTCAAAATCGGGCTTACGGGGCCAACGTCCTGACTTTC,CASIQNRAYGANVLTF
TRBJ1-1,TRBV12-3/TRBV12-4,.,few,TGTGCCAGCAGCCCTTTCATGAACACTGAAGCTTTCTTT,CASSPFMNTEAFF
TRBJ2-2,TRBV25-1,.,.,TGTGCCAGCAGTGATTCCCCTCCCGGGGAGCTGTTTTTT,CASSDSPPGELFF
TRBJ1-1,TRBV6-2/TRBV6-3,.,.,TGTGCCAGCAGAGGAGGGTTGACTGAAGCTTTCTTT,CASRGGLTEAFF
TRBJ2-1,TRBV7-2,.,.,TGTGCCAGCAGCTCGGGGGGCTCCGTGTACAATGAGCAGTTCTTC,CASSSGGSVYNEQFF
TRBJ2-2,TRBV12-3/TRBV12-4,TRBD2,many,TGTGCCAGCAGTTTAGGTGGCGGGGGTTCCGGGGAGCTGTTTTTT,CASSLGGGGSGELFF
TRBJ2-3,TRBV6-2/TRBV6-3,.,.,TGTGCCAGCAGTCATCGGGGGAGCACAGATACGCAGTATTTT,CASSHRGSTDTQYF
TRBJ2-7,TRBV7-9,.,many,TGTGCCAGCAGCCGACCCACCAACTACGAGCAGTACTTC,CASSRPTNYEQYF
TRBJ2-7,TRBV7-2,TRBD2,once,TGTGCCAGCAGCTTCCTGACTAGCGGGGCCTACGAGCAGTACTTC,CASSFLTSGAYEQYF
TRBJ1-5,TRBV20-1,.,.,TGCAGTGCTAGTGCAGGTGGAAATCAGCCCCAGCATTTT,CSASAGGNQPQHF
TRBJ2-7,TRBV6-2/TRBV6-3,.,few,TGTGCCAGCAGTCTACTAGTATCCGACGAGCAGTACTTC,CASSLLVSDEQYF
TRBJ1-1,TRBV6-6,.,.,TGTGCCAGCAGTTCGCCAACCGGGGTGGGAGCTTTCTTT,CASSSPTGVGAFF
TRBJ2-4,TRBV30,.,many,TGTGCCTGGTGGGCAGGGAGGGGGTTACACATTCAGTACTTC,CAWWAGRGLHIQYF
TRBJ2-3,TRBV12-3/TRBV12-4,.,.,TGTGCCAGCAGCCCAACAGGGACCTGGGATACGCAGTATTTT,CASSPTGTWDTQYF
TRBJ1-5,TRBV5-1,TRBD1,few,TGCGCCAGCAGTACAGGGGAGAGCAATCAGCCCCAGCATTTT,CASSTGESNQPQHF
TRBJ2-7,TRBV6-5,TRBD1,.,TGTGCCAGCAGGAGGGGACAGGCCTCCTACGAGCAGTACTTC,CASRRGQASYEQYF
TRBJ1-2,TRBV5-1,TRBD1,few,TGCGCCAGCAGCTTTTGGACACCGGGACAGGGGATTGCTAACTATGGCTACACCTTC,CASSFWTPGQGIANYGYTF
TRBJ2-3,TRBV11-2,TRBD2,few,TGTGCCAGCAGCCTGAGAGCGGGGGGCACTACAGATACGCAGTATTTT,CASSLRAGGTTDTQYF
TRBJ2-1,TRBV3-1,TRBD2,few,TGTGCCAGCAGCCAAACTAGCGGGGGGACATCAATTTTCTACAATGAGCAGTTCTTC,CASSQTSGGTSIFYNEQFF
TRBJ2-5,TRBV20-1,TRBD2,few,TGCAGTGCTAGAGATTGGAGACTAGCGGGGGGGTCACAAGAGACCCAGTACTTC,CSARDWRLAGGSQETQYF
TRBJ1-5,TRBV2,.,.,TGTGCCAGCAGTGAAATCGGGCGTCAACAGCCCCAGCATTTT,CASSEIGRQQPQHF
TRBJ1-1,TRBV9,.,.,TGTGCCAGCAGCGTAGATCACCGCACTGAAGCTTTCTTT,CASSVDHRTEAFF
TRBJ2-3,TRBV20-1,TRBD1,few,TGCAGTGCTCCCCGACAGGGGGCGGATACGCAGTATTTT,CSAPRQGADTQYF
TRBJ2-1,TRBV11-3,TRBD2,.,TGTGCCAGCAGCGTTAGCGGGGGGTTCTACAATGAGCAGTTCTTC,CASSVSGGFYNEQFF
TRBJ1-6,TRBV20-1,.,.,TGCAGTGCCTACCGTCGAGGAGGTAATTCACCCCTCCACTTT,CSAYRRGGNSPLHF
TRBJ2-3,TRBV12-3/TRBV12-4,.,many,TGTGCCAGCAGCCTTGAGAGCTTCACAGATACGCAGTATTTT,CASSLESFTDTQYF
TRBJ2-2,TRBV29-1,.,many,TGCAGCGTTGAAGGGGGCACCGGGGAGCTGTTTTTT,CSVEGGTGELFF
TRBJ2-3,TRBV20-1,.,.,TGCAGTGCTAGTGCCGGACGGGTAGATACGCAGTATTTT,CSASAGRVDTQYF
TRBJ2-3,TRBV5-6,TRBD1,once,TGTGCCAGCAGCTTCGACCGGGACAGGCCAGATACGCAGTATTTT,CASSFDRDRPDTQYF
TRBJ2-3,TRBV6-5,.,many,TGTGCCAGCAGTCCATGGACCGCAGTAGCAGATACGCAGTATTTT,CASSPWTAVADTQYF
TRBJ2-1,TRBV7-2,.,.,TGTGCCAGCAGCTTTGGGAGGTCCTACAATGAGCAGTTCTTC,CASSFGRSYNEQFF
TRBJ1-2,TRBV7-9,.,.,TGTGCCAGCAGCTTAGCAAGCACGGGATATGGCTACACCTTC,CASSLASTGYGYTF
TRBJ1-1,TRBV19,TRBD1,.,TGTGCCAGTAGTATTACAGGGGGCAACACTGAAGCTTTCTTT,CASSITGGNTEAFF
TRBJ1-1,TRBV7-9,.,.,TGTGCCAGCAGCTTAGAACGGACGCCAGGCACTGAAGCTTTCTTT,CASSLERTPGTEAFF
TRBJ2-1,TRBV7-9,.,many,TGTGCCAGCAGCTTAGTCGGCGGGCAGGTTGGGGTTTCCTACAATGAGCAGTTCTTC,CASSLVGGQVGVSYNEQFF
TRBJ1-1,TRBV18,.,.,TGTGCCAGCTCACCACCCACAAGAGGCACTGAAGCTTTCTTT,CASSPPTRGTEAFF
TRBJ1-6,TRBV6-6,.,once,TGTGCCAGCAAGGGCGGATTTACAGCGAAAAATTCACCCCTCCACTTT,CASKGGFTAKNSPLHF
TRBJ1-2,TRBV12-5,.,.,TGTGCTAGTGCTCTCGACCGACGTTATGGCTACACCTTC,CASALDRRYGYTF
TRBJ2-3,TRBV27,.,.,TGTGCCAGCAGTTTCAAGACCGGTTCCACAGATACGCAGTATTTT,CASSFKTGSTDTQYF
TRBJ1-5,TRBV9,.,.,TGTGCCAGCAGCGTAGGAGGGGTAACGGCGCCCCAGCATTTT,CASSVGGVTAPQHF
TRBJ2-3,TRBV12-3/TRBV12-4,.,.,TGTGCCAGCAGTTTAGCAGGGGAGACAGATACGCAGTATTTT,CASSLAGETDTQYF
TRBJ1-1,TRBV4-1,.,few,TGCGCCAGCAGCCCTGGTCCTGGGGTCGAGGTTCTGAACACTGAAGCTTTCTTT,CASSPGPGVEVLNTEAFF
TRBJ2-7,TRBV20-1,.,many,TGCAGTGCCACGGACATCTACGAGCAGTACTTC,CSATDIYEQYF
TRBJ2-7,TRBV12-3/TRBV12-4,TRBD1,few,TGTGCCAGCAGTTTATACGGGACAGGGGGCGAGCAGTACTTC,CASSLYGTGGEQYF
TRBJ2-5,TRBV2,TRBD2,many,TGTGCCAGCAGTGGGGCGGGGACTAGATTGGAGACCCAGTACTTC,CASSGAGTRLETQYF
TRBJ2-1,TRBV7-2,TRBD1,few,TGTGCCAGTACCCTCAGGGGGAGCTCCTACAATGAGCAGTTCTTC,CASTLRGSSYNEQFF
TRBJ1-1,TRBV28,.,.,TGTGCCAGCGGAGATATGAACACTGAAGCTTTCTTT,CASGDMNTEAFF
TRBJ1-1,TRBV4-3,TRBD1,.,TGCGCCAGCAGCCAAGTCATTTCCGACAGGGTAATGAACACTGAAGCTTTCTTT,CASSQVISDRVMNTEAFF
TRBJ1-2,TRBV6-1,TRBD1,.,TGTGCCAGCCGACAGGGTGTTGGCTATGGCTACACCTTC,CASRQGVGYGYTF
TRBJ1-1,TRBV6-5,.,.,TGTGCCAGCAGTTATTTGACAGGACCGAAGACTGAAGCTTTCTTT,CASSYLTGPKTEAFF